The 20 T cell receptor beta chains below come from one sample, sequenced in a study of T cells in Graves' hyperthyroidism and ophthalmopathy. TCR beta CDR3 regions were amplified from RNA. The TCR CDR3 was amplified in a first-round RT-PCR using the HTBI primer set. TCRdb fed the multiplex PCR reads into MiXCR, producing one record per CDR3 protein. The sample contains 550,000 to 800,000 distinct CDR3 sequences, about a sixth of which appear only once. The material sequenced was blood. These receptors were taken from a man between 18 and 29 years old with Graves' hyperthyroidism.

J is TRBJ2-7 and V is TRBV24-1, with TRBD2 matching over 9 bases. The J segment lost 2 bases and the V segment lost 0 bases, leaving 25 bases of the junction unmatched. Germline V gene sequence: CDR1 KGHDR, CDR2 SFDVKD. This CDR3 contains 23 residues. CDR3 protein: CATSDLRIYREAGSSGRTYEQYF. The CDR3 bases are TGTGCCACCAGTGATTTGCGGATTTATCGGGAGGCAGGGAGCAGCGGGAGGACCTACGAGCAGTACTTC.

In its sample, this clonotype was seen a few times. It may be a read error: a sequence one base away is much more abundant. The chain combines TRBV20-1 with TRBJ2-5, with no clear D. Germline CDR1 DFQATT, CDR2 SNEGSKA (reference sequence). This CDR3 region has 13 residues. V was cut by 3 bases and J by 2 bases, with 10 bases left in between. CDR3 DNA: TGCAGTGCTAGGGGTGGGCCACAAGAGACCCAGTACTTC. Encoded protein: CSARGGPQETQYF.

CDR3 coding DNA: TGCAGTGCCAGCCGGATCGCTGGGACTAGAACCTTGTTCTTC. Translating it yields CSASRIAGTRTLFF. V gene TRBV20-1 combines with J gene TRBJ2-1, with 8 nucleotides matching TRBD2. V dropped 6 bases and J dropped 15; count of bases not matched to a gene: 19. The CDR3 covers 14 residues. Per the germline V gene, CDR1 is DFQATT and CDR2 is SNEGSKA (reference sequence).

In this sample, this clonotype turned up many times. This chain uses TRBV12-3 or TRBV12-4 with TRBJ2-4, with TRBD1 identical over 8 bases. This CDR3 is 16 amino acids long. J was trimmed by 5 bases and V by 4 bases; bases with no gene match: 10. CDR3 sequence (DNA): TGTGCCAGCAGTTACGGAGGACAGGGCCTCGAAAACATTCAGTACTTC. It translates to CASSYGGQGLENIQYF.

This clonotype was found many times. The chain carries TRBV18 and TRBJ2-2; D possibly matches TRBD1 or TRBD2 (5 bases each). The V end lost 6 bases, the J end lost 0 bases, and 17 bases lay between the germline ends. Per germline, CDR1 KGHSH and CDR2 LQKENI. The CDR3 length is 17 residues. The CDR3 reads CASSLDGTATNTGELFF. For the CDR3, the DNA is TGTGCCAGCTCCCTTGACGGGACCGCAACGAACACCGGGGAGCTGTTTTTT.

This chain links TRBV9 with TRBJ2-1; TRBD2 is a possible D gene (5 bases). The CDR3 runs to 14 residues. Looked up from germline, CDR1 is SGDLS and CDR2 is YYNGEE. V was pared by 0 bases and J by 6 bases, with 10 bases between. The CDR3 reads CASSVDVAPNEQFF. DNA for the CDR3: TGTGCCAGCAGCGTAGATGTAGCGCCCAATGAGCAGTTCTTC. Full variable domain (missing parts from reference TRBV9 and TRBJ2-1): DSGVTQTPKHLITATGQRVTLRCSPRSGDLSVYWYQQSLDQGLQFLIQYYNGEERAKGNILERFSAQQFPDLHSELNLSSLELGDSALYFCASSVDVAPNEQFFGPGTRLTVL.

This chain links TRBV5-5 with TRBJ1-6; a possible D gene is TRBD1 (6 bases). Germline V lookup: CDR1 SGHKS, CDR2 YYEKEE (reference sequence). This CDR3 contains 17 residues. V lost 2 bases and J lost 0, with 12 bases in between. This CDR3 reads CASSFQGPSSYNSPLHF. CDR3 in DNA: TGTGCCAGCAGCTTCCAGGGGCCCAGCTCCTATAATTCACCCCTCCACTTT.

This clonotype has at least ten counts. V gene TRBV30 combines with J gene TRBJ1-4; D unresolved. V was clipped by 0 bases and J by 6 bases, with 14 bases between them. This CDR3 region has 15 residues. The V gene's germline CDR1 is GTSNPN and CDR2 SVGIG (reference sequence). The chain's CDR3 is CAWSVRPLIDEKLFF. In nucleotides, the CDR3 is TGTGCCTGGAGTGTACGGCCTCTAATAGATGAAAAACTGTTTTTT.

This clonotype was detected many times. The chain is built from TRBV18 and TRBJ2-5, with 9 positions matching TRBD2. Germline CDR1 KGHSH, CDR2 LQKENI. V shed 2 bases, J shed 2 bases, and the junction held 3 bases outside the gene matches. CDR3 size: 15 residues. The chain's CDR3 is CASSPRLAVQETQYF. DNA of the CDR3: TGTGCCAGCTCACCAAGACTAGCGGTACAAGAGACCCAGTACTTC.

J is TRBJ1-6 and V is TRBV9; D possibly corresponds to TRBD1 (5 bases). Between the trimmed V and J ends, which lost 0 bases and 9 bases, there was a span of 10 bases. The CDR3 extends over 14 amino acids. Germline CDR1 reads SGDLS; CDR2 reads YYNGEE. The CDR3 DNA sequence: TGTGCCAGCAGCGTAGGGGGGAATAGTTCACCCCTCCACTTT. Translated, it gives CASSVGGNSSPLHF. The entire variable domain, with the rest obtained from reference TRBV9 and TRBJ1-6, is as follows: DSGVTQTPKHLITATGQRVTLRCSPRSGDLSVYWYQQSLDQGLQFLIQYYNGEERAKGNILERFSAQQFPDLHSELNLSSLELGDSALYFCASSVGGNSSPLHFGNGTRLTVT.

This clonotype was detected only a few times. The gene calls are TRBV4-3 and TRBJ2-1; 9 positions agree with TRBD2. V lost 4 bases and J lost 1; bases outside the gene matches: 5. The CDR3 runs to 16 residues. From germline, CDR1 is LGHNA and CDR2 YSLEER. CDR3 coding DNA: TGCGCCAGCAGCCCCCGACTAGCGGTTTCCTACAATGAGCAGTTCTTC. This gives the protein CASSPRLAVSYNEQFF.

Only a few counts were recorded for this clonotype. CDR3 residues: CASSSSGAQGAQPQHF. The CDR3 bases are TGTGCCAGCAGCTCCAGCGGAGCCCAGGGGGCTCAGCCCCAGCATTTT. This sequence joins TRBV9 and TRBJ1-5, with 8 bases matching TRBD1. The CDR3 sequence is 16 residues long. CDR1 is SGDLS, CDR2 YYNGEE, per germline. Trimming took 4 bases from V and 6 from J; bases not matched to a gene: 12.

This clonotype was seen only a few times. The gene calls are TRBV28 and TRBJ2-2; 11 bases are shared with TRBD2. CDR1 and CDR2 from the germline V gene are MDHEN and SYDVKM. After removal of 8 bases from V and 7 bases from J, the junction contained 6 bases not matched to a gene. This CDR3 spans 14 amino acids. CDR3 sequence reads: CASLAGGPGGELFF. CDR3 DNA sequence: TGTGCCAGCTTAGCGGGAGGGCCCGGCGGGGAGCTGTTTTTT.

The rearrangement joins TRBV29-1 to TRBJ2-7, with 11 bases fitting TRBD2. CDR1 and CDR2 from the germline V gene are SQVTM and ANQGSEA. This CDR3 has 15 amino acids. V shed 5 bases and J 7 bases; nucleotides not matched to a gene: 13. The CDR3 sequence: CSVPALAGGAGEQYF. In DNA form, the CDR3 reads TGCAGCGTTCCTGCTCTAGCGGGAGGCGCCGGGGAGCAGTACTTC.

This clonotype appeared many times. The rearrangement uses TRBV6-1 and TRBJ2-7, with 9 bases matching TRBD1. The CDR3 is 15 amino acids. Per germline, CDR1 MNHNS and CDR2 SASEGT. The ends lost 5 bases at V and 3 bases at J; junction bases unmatched: 8. CDR3 DNA: TGTGCCAGCAGTTCCCCCGGGACAGGGCTCTACGAGCAGTACTTC. This gives the protein CASSSPGTGLYEQYF.

The chain combines TRBV7-2 with TRBJ2-5; possibly TRBD1 or TRBD2 for D (6 bases each). Germline CDR1 reads SGHTA; CDR2 reads FQGNSA. Trimming cost V 1 base and J 6 bases, with 18 bases left between them. The CDR3 runs 16 residues. Here the CDR3 DNA reads TGTGCCAGCAGCTTAGGGGGGCTAGCGATGGGAAAGACCCAGTACTTC. As protein: CASSLGGLAMGKTQYF.

This clonotype appeared many times. The chain recombines TRBV6-2 or TRBV6-3 with TRBJ2-7; D is perhaps TRBD2 (5 bases). V lost 7 bases and J lost 4, with 17 bases in between. The CDR3 length is 14 residues. Germline V gene sequence: CDR1 MNHEY, CDR2 SVGEGT. Here the CDR3 reads CASTFLGSTYEQYF. CDR3 in DNA: TGTGCCAGCACCTTTTTGGGGAGCACGTACGAGCAGTACTTC.

The rearrangement uses TRBV6-1 and TRBJ2-2; no firm D call. The CDR3 runs to 14 residues. Germline V gene lookup returns CDR1 MNHNS and CDR2 SASEGT. V was cut by 5 bases and J by 1 base, with 8 bases left in between. The CDR3 sequence is CASSLGWNTGELFF. CDR3 DNA sequence: TGTGCCAGCAGTCTAGGGTGGAACACCGGGGAGCTGTTTTTT.

This clonotype has more than one count but fewer than ten. The V call is TRBV11-2, the J call TRBJ1-6; possibly TRBD1 for D (5 bases). Trimming took 8 bases from V and 6 from J, leaving 11 bases between them. CDR3 length equals 13 residues. CDR1 and CDR2 from the germline V gene are SGHAT and FQNNGV. The CDR3 DNA sequence: TGTGCCAGCGTTAGGGGCGGTAATTCACCCCTCCACTTT. Encoded protein: CASVRGGNSPLHF.

This clonotype was found many times. This chain connects TRBV28 to TRBJ1-1; no clear D gene. The CDR3 loop spans 15 amino acids. V lost 1 base and J 1 base, leaving 10 bases between the germline ends. Germline assignment: CDR1 MDHEN and CDR2 SYDVKM. CDR3 nucleotide sequence: TGTGCCAGCAGTTTATTCACTCTGCGGAACACTGAAGCTTTCTTT. Translating it yields CASSLFTLRNTEAFF.